The 27 T cell receptor beta chains given below trace back to one sample, sequenced in a study of blood T cell repertoires in COVID-19. The repertoire was sequenced with immunoSEQ multiplex PCR; TCRdb's copy has only in-frame clones and lacks some. This sample carries a few hundred thousand clones, roughly 80% of them seen once, and the ten largest clones take under 1.5%. The sequencing input was PBMCs or T cells enriched from blood (not recorded which). The receptors originated from a woman aged 40 to 49 with acute COVID-19.

The rearrangement uses TRBV9 and TRBJ2-2; TRBD2 matches at 11 bases. V lost 1 base to trimming and J lost 3 bases; unmatched junction nucleotides: 5. CDR1 SGDLS and CDR2 YYNGEE come from the germline V gene. The CDR3 spans 17 residues. As DNA, the CDR3 is TGTGCCAGCAGCGTATTTAGCGGGGGGGCCGACACCGGGGAGCTGTTTTTT. Translation gives CASSVFSGGADTGELFF.

This clone appeared a single time. The J gene is TRBJ2-3, the V gene TRBV9, with D maybe TRBD2 (7 bases). The CDR3 extends over 15 amino acids. The V end was cut by 0 bases, the J end by 3 bases, with 11 bases between. Germline CDR1 reads SGDLS; CDR2 reads YYNGEE. CDR3 sequence: CASSVGGGQTDTQYF. The CDR3 DNA is TGTGCCAGCAGCGTAGGGGGGGGGCAAACAGATACGCAGTATTTT.

This clone was counted once. A read error may explain this, as a much larger clone is one base away. This sample includes further DNA sequences coding for the same CDR3. The rearrangement links TRBV2 to TRBJ1-2; D perhaps matches TRBD1 (5 bases). Germline CDR1 SNHLY, CDR2 FYNNEI. The V and J ends lost 2 bases and 4 bases respectively, with 8 bases between them. The CDR3 is 13 residues long. The CDR3 sequence is CASSEQGTYGYTF. The CDR3 DNA sequence: TGTGCCAGCAGTGAACAGGGAACCTATGGCTACACCTTC.

V is TRBV29-1 and J is TRBJ2-7; 7 bases align to TRBD2. Germline CDR1 SQVTM, CDR2 ANQGSEA. With 6 bases clipped from V and 0 bases from J, the junction kept 8 bases outside the gene matches. This CDR3 contains 14 residues. The CDR3 sequence: CSVASGAFSYEQYF. CDR3 sequence (DNA): TGCAGCGTGGCCAGCGGGGCTTTCTCCTACGAGCAGTACTTC.

This clone was picked up a small number of times. The chain joins TRBV21-1 to TRBJ1-1; TRBD1 reflects the table's D call only, with no check against the DNA. TRBV21-1 is assigned pseudogene status. This CDR3 has 19 residues. The CDR3 sequence: CASSKERGTGGLMNTEAFF. CDR3 in DNA: TGTGCCAGCAGCAAAGAGCGCGGGACAGGGGGTTTGATGAACACTGAAGCTTTCTTT.

The gene calls are TRBV25-1 and TRBJ1-2; tentative D call: TRBD1 (5 bases). V was trimmed by 8 bases and J by 1 base, leaving 17 bases between them. The CDR3 contains 15 residues. Germline CDR1 is MGHDK and CDR2 is SYGVNS. The CDR3 sequence is CASRPQGSLNYGYTF. The CDR3, as DNA: TGTGCCAGCCGCCCCCAGGGATCCCTTAACTATGGCTACACCTTC.

The V and J genes are TRBV19 and TRBJ1-2; D may be TRBD1 (5 bases). Germline CDR1 reads LNHDA; CDR2 reads SQIVND (reference sequence). The CDR3 has 13 amino acids. Trimming left V 5 bases short and J 2 bases short, with 9 bases between. DNA of the CDR3: TGTGCCAGTAGTGCGGGACCGAACTATGGCTACACCTTC. Its translation: CASSAGPNYGYTF.

The CDR3 loop reads CATSQTSPETQYF. CDR3 DNA sequence: TGTGCCACCAGTCAGACTAGCCCGGAGACCCAGTACTTC. This chain links TRBV24-1 with TRBJ2-5; 7 bases are a match to TRBD2. The germline V gene has CDR1 KGHDR and CDR2 SFDVKD. The ends lost 6 bases at V and 5 bases at J; junction bases unmatched: 5. This CDR3 spans 13 amino acids.

The chain has TRBV28 and TRBJ1-1, with a weak D call TRBD1 (5 bases). The CDR3 sequence is 15 residues long. Germline V lookup: CDR1 MDHEN, CDR2 SYDVKM. The V end was cut by 1 base, the J end by 1 base, with 10 bases between. CDR3 region: CASSLFLGENTEAFF. The CDR3 DNA is TGTGCCAGCAGTTTATTTTTAGGGGAGAACACTGAAGCTTTCTTT.

This clone turned up a few times. The V gene is TRBV2, the J gene TRBJ2-6; 8 bases match TRBD2. In germline, CDR1 is SNHLY, CDR2 FYNNEI. The CDR3 covers 20 residues. With 6 bases clipped from V and 0 bases from J, the junction kept 16 bases outside the gene matches. This CDR3 reads CASSTQRRLAGLSGANVLTF. The CDR3 nucleotides are TGTGCCAGCAGCACCCAGAGAAGGCTAGCGGGTCTCTCTGGGGCCAACGTCCTGACTTTC.

Only a few counts were recorded for this clone. This chain connects TRBV7-2 to TRBJ1-2, with no clear D. Between the trimmed V and J ends, which lost 4 bases and 0 bases, there was a span of 9 bases. Germline V gene sequence: CDR1 SGHTA, CDR2 FQGNSA. This CDR3 spans 14 amino acids. CDR3: CASSSYSSNYGYTF. DNA of the CDR3: TGTGCCAGCAGCTCGTACAGCTCTAACTATGGCTACACCTTC. Together with reference TRBV7-2 and TRBJ1-2, the CDR3 gives the full variable domain: GAGVSQSPSNKVTEKGKDVELRCDPISGHTALYWYRQSLGQGLEFLIYFQGNSAPDKSGLPSDRFSAERTGGSVSTLTIQRTQQEDSAVYLCASSSYSSNYGYTFGSGTRLTVV.

This sequence joins TRBV11-2 and TRBJ2-7; D might be TRBD1 (6 bases). The length of the CDR3 is 16 residues. V gave up 5 bases and J gave up 6 bases, with 23 bases separating them. Germline loops: CDR1 SGHAT, CDR2 FQNNGV. The CDR3 spells CASSPKVEYRVGEQYF. The CDR3 nucleotides read TGTGCCAGCAGCCCGAAGGTTGAGTACAGGGTGGGCGAGCAGTACTTC.

This chain joins TRBV9 and TRBJ2-5, with 7 bases aligning to TRBD2. The J segment lost 5 bases and the V segment lost 4 bases, leaving 5 bases of the junction unmatched. Germline CDR1 SGDLS, CDR2 YYNGEE. This CDR3 is 13 amino acids long. CDR3 DNA sequence: TGTGCCAGCAGCCCCGAACTAGCGGAGACCCAGTACTTC. Its translation: CASSPELAETQYF.

J is TRBJ2-1 and V is TRBV19, with 9 bases identical to TRBD2. The germline V gene has CDR1 LNHDA and CDR2 SQIVND (reference sequence). CDR3 size: 15 residues. V dropped 8 bases and J dropped 10; count of bases not matched to a gene: 15. The DNA for the CDR3 is TGTGCCAGTTCCCGAGGCGGGGGGGCCGGTAACGAGCAGTTCTTC. Translating it yields CASSRGGGAGNEQFF.

There are a few counts of this clone. Other DNA sequences from this sample encode an identical CDR3 as well. CDR3 in amino acids: CASSRPRGGQETQYF. In DNA form, the CDR3 reads TGTGCCAGCAGTCGACCCCGGGGGGGGCAAGAGACCCAGTACTTC. The chain uses TRBV6-2 or TRBV6-3 and TRBJ2-5; 8 nucleotides agree with TRBD2. The CDR3 is 15 amino acids. Looked up from germline, CDR1 is MNHEY and CDR2 is SVGEGT. After removal of 5 bases from V and 2 bases from J, the junction contained 7 bases not matched to a gene.

The chain is built from TRBV21-1 and TRBJ2-7; TRBD2 is the table's D call, not checked against the DNA. TRBV21-1 is an annotated pseudogene. The CDR3 is 11 amino acids. DNA for the CDR3: TGTGCCAGCAGCGCCACTTATGAGCAGTACTTC. Protein sequence: CASSATYEQYF.

The rearrangement uses TRBV11-2 and TRBJ2-3; 9 nucleotides match TRBD2. The CDR3 has 18 residues. The junction had 10 bases not matched to a gene; V was cut back by 0 bases and J by 3 bases. In germline, CDR1 is SGHAT, CDR2 FQNNGV. The CDR3 reads CASSLDSGSVMGTDTQYF. CDR3 DNA sequence: TGTGCCAGCAGCTTAGATAGCGGGAGCGTAATGGGGACAGATACGCAGTATTTT.

This clone was counted only a few times. The chain joins TRBV4-2 to TRBJ2-7, with 16 bases identical to TRBD2. V gave up 4 bases and J gave up 2 bases; unmatched junction bases: 5. Germline loops: CDR1 LGHNA, CDR2 YNFKEQ. The CDR3 length is 17 residues. The DNA of the CDR3 is TGTGCCAGCAGCCCGGGACTAGCGGGAGGGCCCACCTACGAGCAGTACTTC. Protein product: CASSPGLAGGPTYEQYF.

This clone showed up many times. This chain joins TRBV2 and TRBJ2-5, with 8 bases aligning to TRBD2. The CDR3 runs 15 residues. The germline gives CDR1 SNHLY, CDR2 FYNNEI. The junction had 11 bases not matched to a gene; V was cut back by 6 bases and J by 5 bases. Here the CDR3 DNA reads TGTGCCAGCAGCATCCCCGCGGGAGGCCGGGAGACCCAGTACTTC. Translated: CASSIPAGGRETQYF.

The V gene is TRBV5-1, the J gene TRBJ1-1; 8 bases agree with TRBD1. Looked up from germline, CDR1 is SGHRS and CDR2 is YFSETQ. Unmatched junction bases numbered 2, after V lost 2 bases and J lost 8 bases. The CDR3 totals 12 residues. The CDR3 nucleotides are TGCGCCAGCAGCTTTACAGGGGGGGAAGCTTTCTTT. It yields the protein CASSFTGGEAFF.

The chain is built from TRBV30 and TRBJ2-2; 10 bases match TRBD2. This CDR3 contains 15 residues. The V gene end was trimmed by 4 bases and the J gene end by 0 bases; junction bases not matched to a gene: 2. Germline V gene sequence: CDR1 GTSNPN, CDR2 SVGIG (reference sequence). The CDR3 here is CAWISGGTNTGELFF. For the CDR3, the DNA is TGTGCCTGGATTAGCGGGGGGACGAACACCGGGGAGCTGTTTTTT.

This clone was recorded a few times. The rearrangement links TRBV10-3 to TRBJ1-2; TRBD1 matches at 9 bases. J gave up 7 bases and V 6 bases, and 6 bases lay outside the gene matches. The CDR3 spans 13 residues. CDR1 is ENHRY and CDR2 is SYGVKD in the germline V gene. CDR3 sequence (DNA): TGTGCCATCAGCCGGGACAGGGAAGGTGGCTACACCTTC. Residues: CAISRDREGGYTF.

A note on this clone: In the same sample, other DNA sequences code for this CDR3. The chain joins TRBV7-2 to TRBJ2-5; TRBD1 matches at 7 bases. Germline CDR1 reads SGHTA; CDR2 reads FQGNSA. This CDR3 is built from 14 residues. Trimming cost V 0 bases and J 5 bases; bases outside gene matches: 3. Here the CDR3 reads CASSLAGTEETQYF. The CDR3 DNA reads as TGTGCCAGCAGCTTAGCTGGGACAGAGGAGACCCAGTACTTC.

Only one count was recorded for this clone. This chain links TRBV7-9 with TRBJ1-1; 8 positions match TRBD1. The V and J ends lost 5 bases and 5 bases, in that order; junction bases with no gene match: 4. This CDR3 has 13 amino acids. The germline V gene has CDR1 SEHNR and CDR2 FQNEAQ (reference sequence). The CDR3 loop reads CASSPGGATEAFF. CDR3 DNA: TGTGCCAGCAGCCCAGGGGGCGCGACTGAAGCTTTCTTT.

The J gene is TRBJ1-6, the V gene TRBV27; D unclear. The germline V and J ends were trimmed by 5 bases and 5 bases, with 4 bases remaining between them. The germline V gene has CDR1 MNHEY and CDR2 SMNVEV (reference sequence). The CDR3 length is 12 residues. The DNA of the CDR3 is TGTGCCAGCAGTCTCCATAATTCACCCCTCCACTTT. The encoded protein is CASSLHNSPLHF.

This rearrangement joins TRBV19 to TRBJ2-6; D remains unclear. The CDR3 length is 15 residues. Germline V gene data show CDR1 as LNHDA and CDR2 as SQIVND (reference sequence). V was shortened by 6 bases and J by 0 bases, with 9 bases between the two germline ends. CDR3 nucleotides: TGTGCCAGTAGCCGCAGTTACTCTGGGGCCAACGTCCTGACTTTC. Its protein product is CASSRSYSGANVLTF.

Here the CDR3 reads CASSIRQEPFSGNTIYF. The CDR3 DNA reads as TGTGCCAGCAGCATAAGACAGGAACCCTTCTCTGGAAACACCATATATTTT. V gene TRBV7-9 combines with J gene TRBJ1-3; maybe TRBD1 (6 bases). Germline loops: CDR1 SEHNR, CDR2 FQNEAQ (reference sequence). This CDR3 has 17 amino acids. Between the trimmed V and J ends, which lost 5 bases and 0 bases, there was a span of 17 bases.